This T cell receptor (beta chain) was documented in a study of identical twins. The CDR3 has 12 amino acids. With V trimmed by 7 bases and J by 6 bases, 5 bases remained unmatched. CDR1 MNHEY and CDR2 SVGEGT come from the germline V gene. General study points: High-abundance cord blood beta clonotypes had fewer insertions; memory repertoires showed none.

Unique molecular identifiers were present on the cDNA, which also gained a universal primer site by template switching. TCRdb recomputed calls from the 5' RACE reads with MiXCR, one row per CDR3 protein. The repertoire includes approximately 500,000 distinct CDR3 sequences, 20% to 25% of them detected once, and 2.9% sits in the top ten. This clonotype was seen more than once but under ten times. Its matching antigen is unknown. These same data were also listed under a study on T cells expressing NK-cell markers. That paper adds: Six or seven donors showed dominant NKG2C+ clonotypes comprising about 1.0-8% of their CD8+ T cells.

The chain uses TRBV6-2 or TRBV6-3 and TRBJ1-2, with TRBD1 matching 7 bases. This receptor was identified in a woman younger than 35 in good health. Input material: CD4+ T cells sorted from blood. The CDR3 loop reads CASTRQGNGYTF. DNA of the CDR3: TGTGCCAGCACTCGACAGGGAAATGGCTACACCTTC.